This T cell receptor (beta chain) emerged from a study of T cell responses to AZD1222 COVID-19 vaccine. About the study: Second-dose intervals near 4 or 12 weeks were combined.

Measured with immunoSEQ multiplex PCR; TCRdb has only the in-frame clones, and not every one. The sample lists 95,000 to 120,000 clones, about 86% occurring once. Notes on the study in general: Dominant CD4 TCR responses targeted spike regions 160-218 and 743-854. The donor cohort was predominantly white British with a female majority, and clonal diversity may have been underestimated.

In regard to this clone: Its target is not known.

V lost 4 bases to trimming and J lost 7 bases, with 10 bases between them. This CDR3 is 11 amino acids long. Germline assignment: CDR1 DFQATT and CDR2 SNEGSKA (reference sequence). The source of this sequence is an adult in good health. The sequenced sample was peripheral blood, obtained on day 0 of AZD1222 vaccination. This rearrangement joins TRBV20-1 to TRBJ1-2; D unresolved. CDR3 in DNA: TGCAGTGCTAACTCAAGGGTTGGCTACACCTTC. Translating gives CSANSRVGYTF.